Below are 25 T cell receptor beta chains sequenced from a single sample in a study of blood T cell repertoires in COVID-19. Sequenced by immunoSEQ multiplex PCR; TCRdb stores in-frame clones only, minus some. The sample yields 350,000 or so clones, roughly 90% seen once. Sequenced sample: peripheral blood. These receptors were collected from a woman aged 60-75 years with COVID-19, enrolled during active disease.

This clone came up many times. The CDR3 loop reads CAWSVSTEAFF. The CDR3 DNA is TGTGCCTGGAGTGTTTCGACTGAAGCTTTCTTT. The chain couples TRBV30 to TRBJ1-1; D remains unclear. The CDR3 consists of 11 residues. Germline V lookup: CDR1 GTSNPN, CDR2 SVGIG (reference sequence). Deletions cut 0 bases from V and 5 bases from J, with 4 bases between.

The rearrangement uses TRBV9 and TRBJ2-5; 7 positions agree with TRBD1. The J segment lost 6 bases and the V segment lost 0 bases, leaving 2 bases of the junction unmatched. The CDR3 extends over 13 amino acids. Germline CDR1 is SGDLS and CDR2 is YYNGEE. This CDR3 reads CASSVDRGQTQYF. The CDR3 region has the DNA TGTGCCAGCAGCGTAGACAGGGGCCAGACCCAGTACTTC.

The V gene is TRBV9, the J gene TRBJ1-6, with a weak D call TRBD1 (6 bases). Germline V lookup: CDR1 SGDLS, CDR2 YYNGEE. V gave up 3 bases and J gave up 8 bases, with 15 bases separating them. The CDR3 loop spans 15 amino acids. The CDR3 nucleotides are TGTGCCAGCAGCGGTGAGCGGACAGTATATTCACCCCTCCACTTT. It codes for CASSGERTVYSPLHF.

V usage is TRBV28 and J usage is TRBJ1-6, with 9 bases that match TRBD1. Germline V gene sequence: CDR1 MDHEN, CDR2 SYDVKM. Losses at the gene ends were 2 bases for V and 10 bases for J; bases not matched to a gene: 9. The CDR3 contains 16 residues. The CDR3 sequence is CASSLKGDRAGSPLHF. The CDR3 nucleotides are TGTGCCAGCAGTTTAAAGGGGGACAGGGCAGGATCACCCCTCCACTTT.

The chain links TRBV19 to TRBJ1-5, with D possibly matching TRBD1 (5 bases). Trimming took off 0 bases at V and 2 bases at J, with 11 bases between the two ends. CDR3 length: 16 residues. Germline lookup yields CDR1 LNHDA and CDR2 SQIVND (reference sequence). The chain's CDR3 is CASSIDGLTGNQPQHF. The CDR3 DNA is TGTGCCAGTAGTATAGATGGATTGACAGGCAATCAGCCCCAGCATTTT.

The rearrangement links TRBV27 to TRBJ1-2; weak D call: TRBD1 (6 bases). The CDR3 contains 13 residues. The V end lost 6 bases, the J end lost 10 bases, and 18 bases lay between the germline ends. From germline, CDR1 is MNHEY and CDR2 SMNVEV (reference sequence). The CDR3 sequence: CASSPAGESVYTF. The CDR3 bases are TGTGCCAGCAGCCCGGCAGGGGAGAGTGTCTACACCTTC.

Only one count was recorded for this clone. The chain couples TRBV19 to TRBJ1-1; 9 bases fit TRBD1. The CDR3 length is 15 residues. V was pared by 9 bases and J by 11 bases, with 19 bases of the junction left unmatched. Germline values: CDR1 LNHDA, CDR2 SQIVND (reference sequence). CDR3 loop: CASGDPGQGAFGAFF. The CDR3 coding sequence is TGTGCCAGCGGCGACCCGGGACAGGGAGCTTTCGGGGCTTTCTTT. The complete variable domain, with remaining parts taken from reference TRBV19 and TRBJ1-1, reads DGGITQSPKYLFRKEGQNVTLSCEQNLNHDAMYWYRQDPGQGLRLIYYSQIVNDFQKGDIAEGYSVSREKKESFPLTVTSAQKNPTAFYLCASGDPGQGAFGAFFGQGTRLTVV.

In DNA, the CDR3 is TGTGCCAGCAGTCCCGGTACTCAGGGGGCTAACTATGGCTACACCTTC. Protein product: CASSPGTQGANYGYTF. The gene calls are TRBV6-6 and TRBJ1-2; 7 nucleotides match TRBD1. Germline V gene sequence: CDR1 MNHNY, CDR2 SVGAGI (reference sequence). With 5 bases clipped from V and 0 bases from J, the junction kept 9 bases outside the gene matches. The CDR3 consists of 16 residues.

The rearrangement uses TRBV5-5 and TRBJ1-1, with D maybe TRBD1 (6 bases). This CDR3 has 13 amino acids. The V end lost 0 bases, the J end lost 4 bases, and 7 bases lay between the germline ends. Germline lookup yields CDR1 SGHKS and CDR2 YYEKEE (reference sequence). CDR3 region: CASSLGGGTEAFF. DNA for the CDR3: TGTGCCAGCAGCTTGGGAGGGGGCACTGAAGCTTTCTTT.

This clone was detected once. The J gene is TRBJ2-2, the V gene TRBV5-1; D gene uncertain. Trimming took 1 base from V and 4 from J, leaving 5 bases between them. CDR1 and CDR2 (germline): SGHRS, YFSETQ. CDR3 length equals 13 residues. CDR3 sequence reads: CASSLTATGELFF. CDR3 coding DNA: TGCGCCAGCAGCTTGACAGCCACCGGGGAGCTGTTTTTT.

For this clone: In the same sample, other DNA sequences code for this CDR3. The chain is built from TRBV28 and TRBJ2-5; D is unresolved. Trimming left V 6 bases short and J 5 bases short, with 10 bases between. In germline, CDR1 is MDHEN, CDR2 SYDVKM. This CDR3 contains 12 residues. The CDR3 DNA reads TGTGCCAGCAGCCTGGTCCGGGAGACCCAGTACTTC. This encodes CASSLVRETQYF.

The chain carries TRBV6-6 and TRBJ2-4, with D perhaps matching TRBD2 (7 bases). CDR3 length: 15 residues. Trimming left V 4 bases short and J 5 bases short, with 15 bases between. In germline, CDR1 is MNHNY, CDR2 SVGAGI (reference sequence). For the CDR3, the DNA is TGTGCCAGCAGTTTCGGGGGGCTCAGGGAAAACATTCAGTACTTC. Translating gives CASSFGGLRENIQYF.

The chain recombines TRBV6-5 with TRBJ1-5, with 9 positions matching TRBD1. The CDR3 runs 14 residues. Germline V lookup: CDR1 MNHEY, CDR2 SVGAGI. J lost 5 bases, V lost 4 bases, and 3 bases had no gene match. As DNA, the CDR3 is TGTGCCAGCAGTTGGACAGGGGACGATCAGCCCCAGCATTTT. Translated: CASSWTGDDQPQHF.

This clone came up once. The genes are TRBV5-8 and TRBJ1-4; D remains unclear. Germline CDR1 reads SGHTS; CDR2 reads YDEGEE. Trimming took 4 bases from V and 4 from J, leaving 11 bases between them. The CDR3 is 14 residues long. CDR3 sequence (DNA): TGTGCCAGCAGCCGACGGCGGAATAATGAAAAACTGTTTTTT. Amino acid sequence: CASSRRRNNEKLFF. Together with reference TRBV5-8 and TRBJ1-4, the CDR3 gives the full variable domain: EAGVTQSPTHLIKTRGQQATLRCSPISGHTSVYWYQQALGLGLQFLLWYDEGEERNRGNFPPRFSGRQFPNYSSELNVNALELEDSALYLCASSRRRNNEKLFFGSGTQLSVL.

The genes are TRBV6-1 and TRBJ2-7; D remains unclear. CDR1 MNHNS and CDR2 SASEGT come from the germline V gene. The V end lost 1 base, the J end lost 4 bases, and 11 bases lay between the germline ends. The CDR3 consists of 14 residues. The chain's CDR3 is CASSEGNSRYEQYF. The CDR3 nucleotides are TGTGCCAGCAGTGAAGGGAACAGCCGGTACGAGCAGTACTTC.

V usage is TRBV30 and J usage is TRBJ1-6; D call uncertain. The CDR3 totals 13 residues. Deletions cut 1 base from V and 7 bases from J, with 8 bases between. Germline values: CDR1 GTSNPN, CDR2 SVGIG (reference sequence). The CDR3 region has the DNA TGTGCCTGGAGTGGATCGGGGAATTCACCCCTCCACTTT. Translated, it gives CAWSGSGNSPLHF. Using reference TRBV30 and TRBJ1-6 for the parts outside the CDR3, the full variable domain is SQTIHQWPATLVQPVGSPLSLECTVEGTSNPNLYWYRQAAGRGLQLLFYSVGIGQISSEVPQNLSASRPQDRQFILSSKKLLLSDSGFYLCAWSGSGNSPLHFGNGTRLTVT.

The V call is TRBV11-2, the J call TRBJ1-2; D call uncertain. The germline gives CDR1 SGHAT, CDR2 FQNNGV. The germline V and J ends were trimmed by 1 base and 7 bases, with 10 bases remaining between them. The CDR3 sequence is 13 residues long. The CDR3 reads CASSLASTGGYTF. The DNA for the CDR3 is TGTGCCAGCAGCTTAGCTTCTACGGGTGGCTACACCTTC.

The chain employs TRBV6-5 and TRBJ1-3, with TRBD1 matching 7 bases. The CDR3 loop spans 14 amino acids. The germline V gene encodes CDR1 MNHEY and CDR2 SVGAGI. V dropped 8 bases and J dropped 0; count of bases not matched to a gene: 4. The CDR3 is CASQRDSSGNTIYF. The CDR3 DNA sequence: TGTGCCAGCCAAAGGGACAGCTCTGGAAACACCATATATTTT.

This clone appeared a single time. The J gene is TRBJ1-5, the V gene TRBV6-5; TRBD1 agrees at 7 bases. Germline CDR1 reads MNHEY; CDR2 reads SVGAGI. J gave up 1 base and V 6 bases, and 6 bases lay outside the gene matches. The CDR3 consists of 15 residues. The CDR3 DNA follows: TGTGCCAGCAGCCCCTCGACAGGGAGCAATCAGCCCCAGCATTTT. It translates to CASSPSTGSNQPQHF.

The gene calls are TRBV9 and TRBJ1-2; 10 bases fit TRBD1. The CDR3 sequence is 16 residues long. Germline CDR1 reads SGDLS; CDR2 reads YYNGEE. The V gene end was trimmed by 4 bases and the J gene end by 5 bases; junction bases not matched to a gene: 11. CDR3 DNA sequence: TGTGCCAGCAGCCCTCGACAGGGGGCTCGGGGTTATGGCTACACCTTC. This encodes CASSPRQGARGYGYTF.

The chain employs TRBV5-1 and TRBJ2-1, with 10 bases lining up with TRBD2. The V segment lost 2 bases and the J segment 8 bases; nucleotides outside the gene matches: 4. Per germline, CDR1 SGHRS and CDR2 YFSETQ. CDR3 length equals 14 residues. CDR3 DNA: TGCGCCAGCAGCTTCAGCGGGGGGGCCTATGAGCAGTTCTTC. Protein: CASSFSGGAYEQFF.

The chain joins TRBV18 to TRBJ1-5; D perhaps matches TRBD1 (5 bases). This CDR3 has 15 amino acids. CDR1 KGHSH and CDR2 LQKENI come from the germline V gene. The ends were cut back, 3 bases at V and 1 base at J, with 10 bases in the middle. CDR3 loop: CASSPQGNSNQPQHF. The DNA of the CDR3 is TGTGCCAGCTCACCCCAGGGAAACAGCAATCAGCCCCAGCATTTT.

The chain employs TRBV19 and TRBJ1-2, with TRBD1 matching 7 bases. Germline V gene sequence: CDR1 LNHDA, CDR2 SQIVND (reference sequence). The CDR3 has 14 amino acids. V shed 5 bases and J 4 bases; nucleotides not matched to a gene: 7. The CDR3 loop reads CASSPDRVGYGYTF. The CDR3 DNA is TGTGCCAGTAGTCCCGACAGGGTAGGCTATGGCTACACCTTC.

This clone was counted ten times or more. The chain joins TRBV3-1 (or the pseudogene TRBV3-2) to TRBJ1-6, with a possible D match to TRBD1 (5 bases). This CDR3 has 16 residues. Trimming shortened V by 4 bases and J by 4 bases, and 14 bases separated the two germline ends. The germline V gene encodes CDR1 LGHDT and CDR2 YNNKEL (reference sequence). The CDR3 sequence is CASSLRGGLYNSPLHF. The DNA of the CDR3 is TGTGCCAGCAGCCTACGGGGGGGTTTATATAATTCACCCCTCCACTTT.

This chain joins TRBV12-3 or TRBV12-4 and TRBJ1-2, with TRBD1 matching 9 bases. Unmatched junction bases numbered 6, after V lost 6 bases and J lost 7 bases. This CDR3 region has 13 residues. The CDR3 DNA reads as TGTGCCAGCAGGGCCGGGACAGGGTTTGGCTACACCTTC. Its translation: CASRAGTGFGYTF.